In this sample, the clone carrying this T cell receptor beta chain turned up a few times. This sample is part of a study of blood T cell repertoires in COVID-19. Clones were read by immunoSEQ multiplex PCR, and TCRdb kept only the in-frame ones, dropping some. In the table there are 41,000 or so clones, roughly 87% of which are singletons. Germline V gene data show CDR1 as SGHKS and CDR2 as YYEKEE (reference sequence). The V and J ends lost 6 bases and 14 bases respectively, with 18 bases between them. This CDR3 contains 12 residues. The gene calls are TRBV5-5 and TRBJ2-1; a weak D match, TRBD1 (5 bases). The material sequenced was peripheral blood. This clonotype was obtained from a man aged 55 to 69 with acute or convalescent COVID-19. In DNA form, the CDR3 reads TGTGCCAGCATCGGTGCCCAGGGTAGTAAGTTCTTC. Protein sequence: CASIGAQGSKFF.